This TCR beta chain was captured in a study of blood T cell repertoires in COVID-19 (dated by TCRdb to 2019 to 2021). At the level of the whole study: The collaborator samples originated in the United States, Italy and Spain and spanned the acute and convalescent phases of COVID-19. The samples were drawn from the first 160 participants of the ongoing ImmuneRACE study and from 1,254 subjects provided by 6 global collaborators. The repertoires were made available in a free public database intended to serve as a resource for research on the immune response to SARS-CoV-2. Where HLA class I and class II types were available, the types were taken from metadata supplied by the sample provider, not from assay-based typing. Sample metadata almost always included a de-identified subject ID, COVID-19 status, age in years and sex. The prospective study material was composed of cDNA or gDNA derived from T cells, B-cell-depleted T cells, or PBMCs. The dataset comprised deeply sampled blood TCRbeta repertoires from subjects exposed to, actively infected with, or recovered from COVID-19. Findings and caveats that apply to the study as a whole: How much clinical and demographic metadata was included differed by source and by participant, and the metadata was provided uncurated.

For CDR1 and CDR2, the germline V gene lists SGHRS and YFSETQ. V gives up 1 base and J gives up 6 bases, and the segment between their germline ends measures 15 bases. The CDR3 numbers 15 residues from cysteine through phenylalanine. The entry retains the CDR3 DNA only, 45 bases that are in frame from base 1. TCRbeta CDR3 regions were amplified from genomic DNA by means of the immunoSEQ Assay, a bias-controlled multiplex PCR. In the source study's methods: The number of nucleated cells in each sample was estimated from the amplification of reference gene primers within the assay. To quantify the absolute abundance of each unique TCRbeta CDR3 rearrangement, sequence reads were collapsed and filtered. For each sample, productive Simpson clonality was calculated as the square root of Simpson's diversity index over productive rearrangements. The table was pulled from immuneACCESS by TCRdb, which kept in-frame rearrangements only. Such tables lose some clones; where checked, under half of the loss comes from unresolved V genes, and the rest has no known cause. That table furnishes V, J and clone size, whereas the DNA furnished D and trimming. The sample table records over 130,000 clones; 70% to 90% of these occur just once. The ten largest clonotypes hold over 5% of the sample.

As to this clone: The antigen this receptor binds is unknown. The sample holds no much larger clone one base away, and base qualities are not on file.

Each collaborating institution followed its own protocols to collect whole blood in K2EDTA tubes. For TCRbeta analysis, collaborator samples were shipped as frozen whole blood, as isolated PBMCs, or as DNA extracted from either sample type. The sample taken for sequencing was peripheral blood. This TCR was sampled from a human donor in a cohort sampled during active COVID-19. The chain was built from TRBV5-1 and TRBJ2-3; perhaps TRBD1 is the D gene, with 7 bases matching. This receptor carries the CDR3 CASSLTGVGRDTQYF. The DNA is as follows: TGCGCCAGCAGCTTGACAGGGGTGGGGAGGGATACGCAGTATTTT.